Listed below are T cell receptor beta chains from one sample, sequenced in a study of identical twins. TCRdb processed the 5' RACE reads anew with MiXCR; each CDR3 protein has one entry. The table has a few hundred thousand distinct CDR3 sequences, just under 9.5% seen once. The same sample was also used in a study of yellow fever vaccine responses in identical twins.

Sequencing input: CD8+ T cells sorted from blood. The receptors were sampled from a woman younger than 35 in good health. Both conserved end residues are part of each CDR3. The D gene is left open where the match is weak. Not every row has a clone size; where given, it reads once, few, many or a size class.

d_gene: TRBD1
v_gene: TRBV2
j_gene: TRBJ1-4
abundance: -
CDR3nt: TGTGCCAGCAGTGAATATCTGGGACAGCCGCTTGAAAAACTGTTTTTT
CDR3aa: CASSEYLGQPLEKLFF

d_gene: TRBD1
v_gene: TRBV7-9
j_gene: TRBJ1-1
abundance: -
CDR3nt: TGTGCCAGCAGCCTTCTGACAGGGACGAACACTGAAGCTTTCTTT
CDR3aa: CASSLLTGTNTEAFF

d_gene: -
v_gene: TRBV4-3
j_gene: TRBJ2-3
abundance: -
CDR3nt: TGCGCCAGCAGCCAAGATTTGGGAATTTCTAGCACAGATACGCAGTATTTT
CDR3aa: CASSQDLGISSTDTQYF

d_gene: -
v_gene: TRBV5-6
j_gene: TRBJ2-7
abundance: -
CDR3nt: TGTGCCAGCAGCTTACGACTTTTACTCTACGAGCAGTACTTC
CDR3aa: CASSLRLLLYEQYF

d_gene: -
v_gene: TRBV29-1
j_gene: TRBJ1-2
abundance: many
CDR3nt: TGCAGCGCTATATCTCCTGACAGCCTTAACTATGGCTACACCTTC
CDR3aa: CSAISPDSLNYGYTF

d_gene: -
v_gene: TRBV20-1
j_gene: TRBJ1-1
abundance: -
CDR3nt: TGCAGTGCTAGATTGACAGGCTGGAACACTGAAGCTTTCTTT
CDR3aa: CSARLTGWNTEAFF

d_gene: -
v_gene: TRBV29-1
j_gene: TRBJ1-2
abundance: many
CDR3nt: TGCAGCGTTGAAGGCAAGCTCCTCTCGGCTAACTATGGCTACACCTTC
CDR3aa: CSVEGKLLSANYGYTF

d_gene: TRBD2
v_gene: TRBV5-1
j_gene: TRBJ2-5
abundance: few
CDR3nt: TGCGCCAGCAGCTTGGAACTAGCGGCGCAAGAGACCCAGTACTTC
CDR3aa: CASSLELAAQETQYF

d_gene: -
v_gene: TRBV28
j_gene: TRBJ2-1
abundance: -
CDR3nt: TGTGCCAGCAGTTTATGGAGGGACACGAACTACAATGAGCAGTTCTTC
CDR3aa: CASSLWRDTNYNEQFF

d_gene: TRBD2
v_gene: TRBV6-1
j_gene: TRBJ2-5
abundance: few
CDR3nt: TGTGCCAGCAGTCGAACTAGCGGGCCTGTAGAGACCCAGTACTTC
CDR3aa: CASSRTSGPVETQYF

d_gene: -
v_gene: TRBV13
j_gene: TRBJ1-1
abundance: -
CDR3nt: TGTGCCAGCAGCTTAGTCCCGGGGAACACTGAAGCTTTCTTT
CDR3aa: CASSLVPGNTEAFF

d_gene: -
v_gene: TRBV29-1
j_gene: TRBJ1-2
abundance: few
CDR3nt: TGCAGCGTTGGAGGGGGCTACACCTTC
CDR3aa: CSVGGGYTF

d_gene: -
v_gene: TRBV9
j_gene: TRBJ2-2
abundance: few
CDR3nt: TGTGCCAGCAGCGTAATACAGGTGAACACCGGGGAGCTGTTTTTT
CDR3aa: CASSVIQVNTGELFF

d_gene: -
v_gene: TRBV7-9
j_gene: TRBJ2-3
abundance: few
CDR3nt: TGTGCCAGCAGTCCACCCTCAGACTTCACAGATACGCAGTATTTT
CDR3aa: CASSPPSDFTDTQYF

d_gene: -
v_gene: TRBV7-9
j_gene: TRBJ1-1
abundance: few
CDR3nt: TGTGCCAGCAGCTTCGGGGCGAACACTGAAGCTTTCTTT
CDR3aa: CASSFGANTEAFF

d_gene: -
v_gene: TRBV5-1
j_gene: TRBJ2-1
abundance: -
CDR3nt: TGCGCCAGCAGCATCGGGTCTATGGATGAGCAGTTCTTC
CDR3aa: CASSIGSMDEQFF

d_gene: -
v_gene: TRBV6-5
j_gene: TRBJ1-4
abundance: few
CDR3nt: TGTGCCAGCAGTTACACCTGGGACGAAAAACTGTTTTTT
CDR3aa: CASSYTWDEKLFF

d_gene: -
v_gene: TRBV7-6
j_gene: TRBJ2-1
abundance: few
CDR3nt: TGTGCCAGCAGCTCCCCCCCGGGGGACAGAAAATACAATGAGCAGTTCTTC
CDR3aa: CASSSPPGDRKYNEQFF

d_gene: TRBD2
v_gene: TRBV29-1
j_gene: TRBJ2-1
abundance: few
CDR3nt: TGCAGCGTTGAAGGCCTAGCGGGTGAGTTCTTC
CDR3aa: CSVEGLAGEFF

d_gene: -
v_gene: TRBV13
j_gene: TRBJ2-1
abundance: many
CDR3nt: TGTGCCAGCAGCTTAGGCCTTAGGGCTGGGCAGTTCTTC
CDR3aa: CASSLGLRAGQFF

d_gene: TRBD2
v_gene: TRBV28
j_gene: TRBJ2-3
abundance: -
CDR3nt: TGTGCCAGCAGCCGAGGGCGCGGGAGGCTTCTATATGCAGATACGCAGTATTTT
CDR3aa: CASSRGRGRLLYADTQYF

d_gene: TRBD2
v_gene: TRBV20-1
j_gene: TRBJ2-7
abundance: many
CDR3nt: TGCAGTGCTAGAGATCCCCAGGGAGGGAACTACGAGCAGTACTTC
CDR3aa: CSARDPQGGNYEQYF

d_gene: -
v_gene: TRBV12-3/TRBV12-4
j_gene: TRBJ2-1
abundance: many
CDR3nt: TGTGCCAGCAGTTTAATAGATGGGCAGTTCTTC
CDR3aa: CASSLIDGQFF

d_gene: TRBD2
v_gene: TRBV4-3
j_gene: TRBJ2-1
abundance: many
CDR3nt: TGCGCCAGCAGCTCGAAATTAGCGGGACTCTACAATGAGCAGTTCTTC
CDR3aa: CASSSKLAGLYNEQFF

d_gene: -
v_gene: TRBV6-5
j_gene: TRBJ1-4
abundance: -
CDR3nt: TGTGCCAGCAGTGACCTAGGGGAAAAACTGTTTTTT
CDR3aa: CASSDLGEKLFF

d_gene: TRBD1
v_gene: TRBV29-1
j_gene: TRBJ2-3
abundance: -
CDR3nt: TGCGGCGTCGCCCCCATGACAGGGCCCAAGATAGCTACGCAGTATTTT
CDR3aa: CGVAPMTGPKIATQYF

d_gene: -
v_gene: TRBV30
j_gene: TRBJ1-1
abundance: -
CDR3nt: TGTGCCTGGAGTGGGGACATCTATGAAGCTTTCTTT
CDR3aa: CAWSGDIYEAFF

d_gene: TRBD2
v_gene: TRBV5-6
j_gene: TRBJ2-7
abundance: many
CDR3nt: TGTGCCAGCAGCTTGGGGGGGGGATCCGAGCAGTACTTC
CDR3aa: CASSLGGGSEQYF

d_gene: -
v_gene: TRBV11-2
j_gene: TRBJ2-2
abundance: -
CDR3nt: TGTGCCAGCGCCATGGGGTACGGGGAGCTGTTTTTT
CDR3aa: CASAMGYGELFF

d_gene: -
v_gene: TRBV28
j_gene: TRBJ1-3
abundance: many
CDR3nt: TGTGCCAGCAGTAGTGCGTTTCCGAGGGGGGGCTCTGGAAACACCATATATTTT
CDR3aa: CASSSAFPRGGSGNTIYF

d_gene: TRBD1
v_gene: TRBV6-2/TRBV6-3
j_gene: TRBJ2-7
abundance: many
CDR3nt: TGTGCCAGCAGTTACACCCCCGGGGGACAGGTGTATTACGAGCAGTACTTC
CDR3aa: CASSYTPGGQVYYEQYF

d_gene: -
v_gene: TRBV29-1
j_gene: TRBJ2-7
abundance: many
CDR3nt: TGCAGCGTTTTCTACCTAGTCTTGGGATCCTACGAGCAGTACTTC
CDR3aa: CSVFYLVLGSYEQYF